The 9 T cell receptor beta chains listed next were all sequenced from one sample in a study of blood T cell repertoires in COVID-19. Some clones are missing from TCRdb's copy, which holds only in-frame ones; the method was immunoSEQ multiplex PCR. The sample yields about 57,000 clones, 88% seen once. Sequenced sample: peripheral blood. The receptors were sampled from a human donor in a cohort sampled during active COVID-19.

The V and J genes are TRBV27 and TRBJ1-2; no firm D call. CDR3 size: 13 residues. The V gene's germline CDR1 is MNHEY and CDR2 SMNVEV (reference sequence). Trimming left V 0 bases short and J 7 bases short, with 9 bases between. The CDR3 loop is CASSLSRSFGYTF. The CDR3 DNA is TGTGCCAGCAGTTTATCGCGGAGTTTTGGCTACACCTTC.

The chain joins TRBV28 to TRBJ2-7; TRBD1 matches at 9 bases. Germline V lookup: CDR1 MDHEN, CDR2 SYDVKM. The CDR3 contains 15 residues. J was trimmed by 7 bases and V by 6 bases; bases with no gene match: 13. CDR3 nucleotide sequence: TGTGCCAGCAGCCCAGGCGGACAGGGGTACCGGGAGCAGTACTTC. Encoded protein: CASSPGGQGYREQYF.

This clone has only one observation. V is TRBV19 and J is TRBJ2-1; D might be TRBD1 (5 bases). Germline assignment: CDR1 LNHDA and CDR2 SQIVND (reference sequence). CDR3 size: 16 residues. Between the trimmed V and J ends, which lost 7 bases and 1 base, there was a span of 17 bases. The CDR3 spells CASNVRRDLSYNEQFF. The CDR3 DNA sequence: TGTGCCAGTAATGTCCGCAGGGATCTATCCTACAATGAGCAGTTCTTC.

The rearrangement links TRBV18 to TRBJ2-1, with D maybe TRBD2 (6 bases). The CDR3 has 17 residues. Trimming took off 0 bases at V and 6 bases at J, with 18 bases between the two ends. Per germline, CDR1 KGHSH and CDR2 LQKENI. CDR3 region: CASSPPGGIRASNEQFF. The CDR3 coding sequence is TGTGCCAGCTCACCACCGGGCGGGATCCGGGCCTCCAATGAGCAGTTCTTC.

In DNA form, the CDR3 reads TGTGCCAGTAGTCCGCAGACTAGCGGGGCTACCTACAATGAGCAGTTCTTC. Its protein is CASSPQTSGATYNEQFF. This rearrangement joins TRBV19 to TRBJ2-1, with 11 bases that match TRBD2. This CDR3 spans 17 amino acids. The ends lost 5 bases at V and 2 bases at J; junction bases unmatched: 8. CDR1 is LNHDA, CDR2 SQIVND, per germline (reference sequence).

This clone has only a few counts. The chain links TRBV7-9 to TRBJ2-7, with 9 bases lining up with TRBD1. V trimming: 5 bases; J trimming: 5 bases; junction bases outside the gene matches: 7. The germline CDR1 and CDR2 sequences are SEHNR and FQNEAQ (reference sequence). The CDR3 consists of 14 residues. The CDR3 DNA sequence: TGTGCCAGCAGCCCGGGGACAGGGACGGACGAGCAGTACTTC. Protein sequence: CASSPGTGTDEQYF.

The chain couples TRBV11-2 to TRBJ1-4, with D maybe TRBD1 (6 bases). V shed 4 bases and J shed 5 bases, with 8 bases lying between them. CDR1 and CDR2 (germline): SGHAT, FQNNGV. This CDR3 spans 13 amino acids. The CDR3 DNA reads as TGTGCCAGCAGCTCAGACAGGAATGAAAAACTGTTTTTT. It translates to CASSSDRNEKLFF.

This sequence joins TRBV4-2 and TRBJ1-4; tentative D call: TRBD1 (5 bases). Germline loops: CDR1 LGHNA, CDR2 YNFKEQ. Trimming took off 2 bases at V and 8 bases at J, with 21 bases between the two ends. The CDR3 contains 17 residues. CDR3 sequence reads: CASSQSKGAGLEEKLFF. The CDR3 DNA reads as TGTGCCAGCAGCCAATCCAAAGGGGCAGGGCTGGAGGAAAAACTGTTTTTT.

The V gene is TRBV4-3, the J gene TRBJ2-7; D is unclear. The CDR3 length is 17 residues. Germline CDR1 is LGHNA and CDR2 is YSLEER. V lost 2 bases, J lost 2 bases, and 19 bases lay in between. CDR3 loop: CASSQQFPGGIPYEQYF. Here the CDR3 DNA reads TGCGCCAGCAGCCAACAATTCCCAGGTGGAATACCCTACGAGCAGTACTTC.